The entry below describes one T cell receptor (beta chain). As yet, its antigen is unknown. This entry is derived from a study of T cell responses to AZD1222 COVID-19 vaccine. Study results and limitations: Across the whole spike, CD4 TCRs peaked at regions 160-218 and 743-854.

Libraries were prepared by immunoSEQ multiplex PCR; TCRdb keeps only in-frame clonotypes and omits some of them. The repertoire has approximately 90,000 clones, 86% of them found once; the top ten carry more than 6%. The receptor's source is an adult in good health. The sequencing used peripheral blood, collected on day 0 of AZD1222 vaccination.

CDR3 sequence reads: CASSPTSGRSGELFF. The CDR3 bases are TGTGCCAGCAGCCCCACTAGCGGGAGATCCGGGGAGCTGTTTTTT. The chain is built from TRBV7-3 and TRBJ2-2; TRBD2 matches at 11 bases. Germline V lookup: CDR1 SGHTA, CDR2 FQGTGA. The CDR3 loop spans 15 amino acids. The trim removed 5 bases at V and 6 bases at J, leaving 5 bases unmatched.